The present T cell receptor beta chain was sequenced within a study of shared clonotypes between healthy human individuals. Study results and limitations: Across several donors, naive CD4 shared 5% to 6%, naive CD8 approximately 3.5%, memory CD4 roughly 2.1%, memory CD8 about 0.4%.

This CDR3 is 13 amino acids long. CDR1 GTSNPN and CDR2 SVGIG come from the germline V gene (reference sequence). Trimming shortened V by 1 base and J by 7 bases, and 10 bases separated the two germline ends. Deep level was the assay's run setting. Measured with immunoSEQ multiplex PCR; TCRdb has only the in-frame clones, and not every one. The data show roughly 1 million clones, around 74% seen once. Naive CD4+ cells were CD45RA-selected; the remaining cells were memory. As for this clone: Its antigen is still unknown.

This TCR derives from a man aged 18 to 35 in good health. The sequencing sample was made of memory CD4+ T cells sorted from blood. Indicated subset: CD45RA-negative fraction. The chain has TRBV30 and TRBJ2-2; D gene ambiguous. The CDR3 DNA reads as TGTGCCTGGAGTGCGCGACCGGGCGGGGAGCTGTTTTTT. This codes for CAWSARPGGELFF. Combining the CDR3 with reference TRBV30 and TRBJ2-2 gives the whole variable domain SQTIHQWPATLVQPVGSPLSLECTVEGTSNPNLYWYRQAAGRGLQLLFYSVGIGQISSEVPQNLSASRPQDRQFILSSKKLLLSDSGFYLCAWSARPGGELFFGEGSRLTVL.